The entry below gives a single T cell receptor beta chain sequence along with its context. Antigen specificity is unknown. This specimen comes from a study of shared clonotypes between healthy human individuals. The study, taken as a whole, reports: The authors expected sequencing depth to affect clonotype sharing among donors. The sharing of 4.5% to 5% of naive CD4 clonotypes was seen across a handful of donors. Despite large depth, sorted-subset datasets appeared incompletely sequenced.

Some clones are missing from TCRdb's copy, which holds only in-frame ones; the method was immunoSEQ multiplex PCR. The sample consists of around 2,000,000 clones, 85% to 95% of them appearing once. The CDR3 loop spans 13 amino acids. The germline V and J ends were trimmed by 0 bases and 5 bases, with 5 bases remaining between them. Germline V CDR1 and CDR2: SGHTA, FQGTGA. Partitioning of CD4+ cells yielded a CD45RA+ naive subset and a CD45RA-negative memory subset. The TCR sequence derives from a man aged 18 to 30 in good health. The chain links TRBV7-3 to TRBJ1-5; D not certain. Sequencing was carried out using naive CD4+ T cells sorted from blood. Subset: CD45RA+ positively selected. This CDR3 is CASSLTVDQPQHF. The CDR3 DNA reads TGTGCCAGCAGCTTAACTGTGGATCAGCCCCAGCATTTT.